Below, 6 T cell receptor beta chains from the same sample are listed, as sequenced in a study of blood T cell repertoires in COVID-19. TCRdb's table, derived via immunoSEQ multiplex PCR, lists solely in-frame clones and lacks some. The table lists 350,000 or so clones, 65% to 90% of them singletons. Source material: PBMCs or T cells enriched from blood (not recorded which). Receptor source: a woman aged 40 to 50 with acute COVID-19.

The chain combines TRBV27 with TRBJ2-5; D possibly corresponds to TRBD1 (6 bases). The germline gives CDR1 MNHEY, CDR2 SMNVEV (reference sequence). V was clipped by 5 bases and J by 3 bases, with 13 bases between them. This CDR3 is built from 14 residues. The CDR3: CASSKWGREETQYF. DNA for the CDR3: TGTGCCAGCAGTAAGTGGGGGCGGGAAGAGACCCAGTACTTC.

The rearrangement links TRBV7-9 to TRBJ1-5, with D perhaps TRBD1 (5 bases). Germline V gives CDR1 SEHNR, CDR2 FQNEAQ (reference sequence). V was clipped by 5 bases and J by 7 bases, with 18 bases between them. There are 15 residues in the CDR3. The CDR3 DNA sequence: TGTGCCAGCAGCAAAACAGGAGCAAAGGCCCAGCCCCAGCATTTT. Its translation: CASSKTGAKAQPQHF.

This chain links TRBV19 with TRBJ2-3; 11 positions agree with TRBD2. Germline CDR1 and CDR2: LNHDA and SQIVND (reference sequence). The junction had 15 bases not matched to a gene; V was cut back by 4 bases and J by 3 bases. The CDR3 runs to 19 residues. In DNA, the CDR3 is TGTGCCAGTAGTAAAAGGAGCATCAAAACTAGCGGGAGTACAGATACGCAGTATTTT. Amino acids: CASSKRSIKTSGSTDTQYF. Together with reference TRBV19 and TRBJ2-3, the CDR3 gives the full variable domain: DGGITQSPKYLFRKEGQNVTLSCEQNLNHDAMYWYRQDPGQGLRLIYYSQIVNDFQKGDIAEGYSVSREKKESFPLTVTSAQKNPTAFYLCASSKRSIKTSGSTDTQYFGPGTRLTVL.

The rearrangement uses TRBV7-2 and TRBJ1-5, with D tentatively TRBD1 (5 bases). The germline CDR1 and CDR2 sequences are SGHTA and FQGNSA. V was clipped by 5 bases and J by 2 bases, with 13 bases between them. This CDR3 has 15 amino acids. CDR3 in DNA: TGTGCCAGCAGCGTCGGGGGTGTGGGCAATCAGCCCCAGCATTTT. Its translation: CASSVGGVGNQPQHF.

The chain combines TRBV2 with TRBJ2-7, with D tentatively TRBD1 (5 bases). This CDR3 spans 14 amino acids. Germline V gene data show CDR1 as SNHLY and CDR2 as FYNNEI. Trimming took off 6 bases at V and 2 bases at J, with 14 bases between the two ends. CDR3 in amino acids: CASRKSPGTYEQYF. DNA for the CDR3: TGTGCCAGCAGGAAAAGCCCAGGGACCTACGAGCAGTACTTC.

V and J are TRBV6-2 or TRBV6-3 and TRBJ2-3, with TRBD2 identical over 13 bases. V lost 3 bases and J lost 1; bases outside the gene matches: 1. This CDR3 region has 16 residues. CDR1 is MNHEY, CDR2 SVGEGT, per germline. The CDR3 DNA reads as TGTGCCAGCAGTTATGGGACTAGCGGGGGCACAGATACGCAGTATTTT. It codes for CASSYGTSGGTDTQYF.